These 21 T cell receptor beta chains share one sample of origin, sequenced in a study of blood T cells in healthy people across ages. PCR was performed a second time for roughly 7 to 12 cycles using a sample-barcoded 5' primer and a J-beta primer mix. TCRdb fed the 5' RACE reads into MiXCR, producing one record per CDR3 protein. The sample lists approximately 770,000 distinct CDR3 sequences, 55% to 70% occurring once. The sample consisted of blood. Every receptor here comes from a man between 25 and 39 years old in good health.

The chain recombines TRBV20-1 with TRBJ1-5, with D possibly matching TRBD1 (6 bases). The CDR3 is 13 amino acids. V was pared by 7 bases and J by 6 bases, with 16 bases between. Germline V gene sequence: CDR1 DFQATT, CDR2 SNEGSKA (reference sequence). This chain's CDR3 is CSGESGAGQPQHF. As DNA, the CDR3 is TGCAGTGGAGAATCAGGGGCGGGTCAGCCCCAGCATTTT.

V and J are TRBV7-2 and TRBJ2-7, with D perhaps TRBD1 or TRBD2 (5 bases each). CDR1 SGHTA and CDR2 FQGNSA come from the germline V gene. CDR3 length equals 14 residues. Trimming removed 5 bases at V and 2 bases at J, with 13 bases between. In nucleotides, the CDR3 is TGTGCCAGCAGCCCAAGTCAGGGAGCCTACGAGCAGTACTTC. This codes for CASSPSQGAYEQYF. The full variable domain, in which reference TRBV7-2 and TRBJ2-7 provide the parts outside the CDR3, is GAGVSQSPSNKVTEKGKDVELRCDPISGHTALYWYRQSLGQGLEFLIYFQGNSAPDKSGLPSDRFSAERTGGSVSTLTIQRTQQEDSAVYLCASSPSQGAYEQYFGPGTRLTVT.

The CDR3 here is CASSQGAGGGEKLFF. In DNA, the CDR3 is TGCGCCAGCAGCCAAGGTGCAGGGGGAGGTGAAAAACTGTTTTTT. The genes are TRBV4-3 and TRBJ1-4, with 7 positions matching TRBD1. This CDR3 has 15 amino acids. Germline loops: CDR1 LGHNA, CDR2 YSLEER. V trimming: 1 base; J trimming: 7 bases; junction bases outside the gene matches: 6.

This clonotype occurred a few times. The chain joins TRBV2 to TRBJ2-5, with TRBD1 matching over 7 bases. Per the germline V gene, CDR1 is SNHLY and CDR2 is FYNNEI. J gave up 4 bases and V 7 bases, and 9 bases lay outside the gene matches. This CDR3 has 14 amino acids. The CDR3 region has the DNA TGTGCCAGCACTATGAGGAGACAGGGAGAGACCCAGTACTTC. It encodes CASTMRRQGETQYF. Complete variable domain (other parts from reference TRBV2 and TRBJ2-5): EPEVTQTPSHQVTQMGQEVILRCVPISNHLYFYWYRQILGQKVEFLVSFYNNEISEKSEIFDDQFSVERPDGSNFTLKIRSTKLEDSAMYFCASTMRRQGETQYFGPGTRLLVL.

CDR3 in amino acids: CAWSVWTGTTVPYGYTF. CDR3 coding DNA: TGTGCCTGGAGTGTCTGGACAGGCACGACCGTCCCCTATGGCTACACCTTC. The chain uses TRBV30 and TRBJ1-2; TRBD1 agrees at 7 bases. The germline CDR1 and CDR2 sequences are GTSNPN and SVGIG (reference sequence). The CDR3 runs to 17 residues. Losses at the gene ends were 0 bases for V and 4 bases for J; bases not matched to a gene: 14.

The rearrangement links TRBV6-2 or TRBV6-3 to TRBJ2-7, with D possibly matching TRBD2 (6 bases). The CDR3 runs to 13 residues. Germline loops: CDR1 MNHEY, CDR2 SVGEGT. V gave up 8 bases and J gave up 4 bases, with 15 bases separating them. The CDR3 nucleotides are TGTGCCAGCGACGACGGGAGTAGGTACGAGCAGTACTTC. Encoded protein: CASDDGSRYEQYF.

This clonotype was recorded only once. V is TRBV7-8 and J is TRBJ1-1; the D is unclear. Germline V lookup: CDR1 SGHVS, CDR2 FQNEAQ. V lost 2 bases and J 4 bases, leaving 8 bases between the germline ends. This CDR3 spans 13 amino acids. As DNA, the CDR3 is TGTGCCAGCAGCTTACTAAAACTCACTGAAGCTTTCTTT. Translated: CASSLLKLTEAFF.

This clonotype has only a few counts. DNA of the CDR3: TGTGCCAGCAGCGTAGCCCCTAGCGGTAGCACAGATACGCAGTATTTT. Its translation is CASSVAPSGSTDTQYF. The chain links TRBV9 to TRBJ2-3; TRBD2 aligns across 7 bases. The CDR3 spans 16 residues. The ends lost 0 bases at V and 0 bases at J; junction bases unmatched: 4. Germline V lookup: CDR1 SGDLS, CDR2 YYNGEE.

The chain links TRBV4-1 to TRBJ2-1; 7 positions match TRBD1. This CDR3 has 11 residues. Germline assignment: CDR1 MGHRA and CDR2 YSYEKL. The V gene end was trimmed by 4 bases and the J gene end by 9 bases; junction bases not matched to a gene: 0. CDR3 DNA sequence: TGCGCCAGCAGCCGACAGGGTGAGCAGTTCTTC. Translated: CASSRQGEQFF.

V usage is TRBV2 and J usage is TRBJ2-7, with 10 positions matching TRBD2. J lost 2 bases, V lost 6 bases, and 7 bases had no gene match. Germline CDR1 is SNHLY and CDR2 is FYNNEI. This CDR3 comprises 15 residues. Here the CDR3 DNA reads TGTGCCAGCAGAGCTAGCGGGAGCTCTACCTACGAGCAGTACTTC. It translates to CASRASGSSTYEQYF.

Only one count was recorded for this clonotype. This rearrangement joins TRBV14 to TRBJ2-7; tentative D call: TRBD2 (5 bases). With 6 bases removed from V and 3 bases from J, the gap between germline ends came to 18 bases. This CDR3 comprises 15 residues. The germline CDR1 and CDR2 sequences are SGHDN and FVKESK. The CDR3 nucleotides are TGTGCCAGCAGTAGCCCGCCGGATGGGAGCTACGAGCAGTACTTC. Translated: CASSSPPDGSYEQYF.

The gene calls are TRBV7-9 and TRBJ2-1; 12 positions match TRBD2. From germline, CDR1 is SEHNR and CDR2 FQNEAQ (reference sequence). The CDR3 length is 16 residues. The junction had 4 bases not matched to a gene; V was cut back by 5 bases and J by 2 bases. The DNA for the CDR3 is TGTGCCAGCAGCCTAAGGACTAGCGGGGCCTACAATGAGCAGTTCTTC. Its translation: CASSLRTSGAYNEQFF. Filled out from reference TRBV7-9 and TRBJ2-1, the complete variable domain reads DTGVSQNPRHKITKRGQNVTFRCDPISEHNRLYWYRQTLGQGPEFLTYFQNEAQLEKSRLLSDRFSAERPKGSFSTLEIQRTEQGDSAMYLCASSLRTSGAYNEQFFGPGTRLTVL.

The chain recombines TRBV5-1 with TRBJ2-3; D is possibly TRBD1 or TRBD2 (5 bases each). This CDR3 is built from 14 residues. Germline values: CDR1 SGHRS, CDR2 YFSETQ. Deletions cut 4 bases from V and 3 bases from J, with 12 bases between. The CDR3 bases are TGCGCCAGCAGCGGTGGGACGCGGACAGATACGCAGTATTTT. Residues: CASSGGTRTDTQYF.

This clonotype was seen repeatedly, ten times or more. This chain joins TRBV12-3 or TRBV12-4 and TRBJ2-5; possible D gene TRBD2, 5 bases. CDR3 size: 11 residues. Trimming pared 6 bases from V and 7 bases from J, leaving 9 bases between. The CDR3 DNA reads TGTGCCAGCAGCTTCGGAGGGACCCAGTACTTC. It yields the protein CASSFGGTQYF.

This clonotype has just a few counts. The chain couples TRBV20-1 to TRBJ2-7, with 7 bases identical to TRBD1. Germline V CDR1 and CDR2: DFQATT, SNEGSKA (reference sequence). V shed 8 bases and J 0 bases; nucleotides not matched to a gene: 7. The CDR3 sequence is 13 residues long. The chain's CDR3 is CSPKTGSSYEQYF. As DNA, the CDR3 is TGCAGTCCTAAGACAGGGAGCTCCTACGAGCAGTACTTC.

The chain has TRBV30 and TRBJ2-5; TRBD1 matches 10 bases. The CDR3 has 15 amino acids. Losses at the gene ends were 1 base for V and 4 bases for J; bases not matched to a gene: 6. The germline V gene has CDR1 GTSNPN and CDR2 SVGIG (reference sequence). The CDR3 region is CAWSEGQGRRETQYF. In DNA form, the CDR3 reads TGTGCCTGGAGTGAGGGACAGGGGCGACGAGAGACCCAGTACTTC.

This chain links TRBV10-3 with TRBJ1-2; D unclear. This CDR3 is 14 amino acids long. Germline CDR1 ENHRY, CDR2 SYGVKD. Trimming left V 6 bases short and J 5 bases short, with 16 bases between. The CDR3 DNA reads as TGTGCCATCAGAACGACCGGGCCACTATATGGCTACACCTTC. Translated, it gives CAIRTTGPLYGYTF.

The V call is TRBV28, the J call TRBJ2-1; 8 nucleotides line up with TRBD2. The CDR3 length is 13 residues. CDR1 and CDR2 (germline): MDHEN, SYDVKM. Trimming at V came to 8 bases and at J to 5 bases, leaving 5 bases not matched to a gene. Here the CDR3 reads CASRATSDNEQFF. The CDR3 DNA reads TGTGCCAGCCGTGCGACTAGCGACAATGAGCAGTTCTTC.

Worth noting for this clonotype: The germline gene is not matched at one end of the junction; a read error may be the cause. V usage is TRBV10-3 and J usage is TRBJ2-7; 10 positions agree with TRBD2. In germline, CDR1 is ENHRY, CDR2 SYGVKD. The CDR3 covers 14 residues. This chain's CDR3 is CAIKLAGGSYEQYF. CDR3 nucleotide sequence: TGCGCCATCAAATTAGCGGGGGGCTCCTACGAGCAGTACTTC.

The sample holds a few counts of this clonotype. This chain connects TRBV10-3 to TRBJ2-5; D might be TRBD1 (5 bases). V was shortened by 3 bases and J by 1 base, with 18 bases between the two germline ends. CDR1 and CDR2 from the germline V gene are ENHRY and SYGVKD. The length of the CDR3 is 17 residues. The CDR3 sequence: CAISDPRSVQGQETQYF. For the CDR3, the DNA is TGTGCCATCAGTGACCCCCGGAGCGTCCAGGGCCAAGAGACCCAGTACTTC.

The chain combines TRBV29-1 with TRBJ1-4, with D possibly matching TRBD1 (5 bases). Looked up from germline, CDR1 is SQVTM and CDR2 is ANQGSEA. This CDR3 region has 13 residues. Trimming cost V 7 bases and J 5 bases, with 14 bases left between them. The CDR3 here is CSGGERKNEKLFF. The CDR3 DNA reads as TGCAGCGGGGGGGAGCGCAAAAATGAAAAACTGTTTTTT.